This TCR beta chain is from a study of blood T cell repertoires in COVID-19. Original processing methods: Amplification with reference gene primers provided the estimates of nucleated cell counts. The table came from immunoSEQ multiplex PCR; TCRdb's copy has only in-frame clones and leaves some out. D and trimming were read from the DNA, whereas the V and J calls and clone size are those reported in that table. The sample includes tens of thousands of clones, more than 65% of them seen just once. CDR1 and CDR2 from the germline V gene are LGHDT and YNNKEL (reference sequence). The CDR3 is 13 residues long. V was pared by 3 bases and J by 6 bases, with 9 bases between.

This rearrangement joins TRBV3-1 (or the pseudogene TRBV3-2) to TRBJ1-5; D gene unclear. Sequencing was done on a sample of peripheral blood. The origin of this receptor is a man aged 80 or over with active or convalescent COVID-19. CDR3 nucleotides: TGTGCCAGCAGCCAGGCCTTATTTCAGCCCCAGCATTTT. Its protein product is CASSQALFQPQHF.